This TCR beta chain was observed in a study of shared clonotypes between healthy human individuals (TCRdb year 2020). A note on the overall study: Three men and a couple of women, aged 18 to 49 years, made up the cohort. To increase sequencing depth and limit assay-specific biases, TCR repertoire library preparation and sequencing were carried out by different laboratories using diverse techniques. Per donor, leukapheresis produced somewhere between about 0.9 and 10 billion PBMCs. To estimate repertoire size and how much clonotype sharing occurs between individuals, the study deeply sequenced the blood TCR repertoires of several healthy adults. For each donor, CD4 naive and CD4 memory were each given three plates, CD8 naive was given two plates, and CD8 memory was given one plate.

With respect to this clone: Its target antigen remains unknown. No much larger clone exists at a distance of one base, and base qualities are not known.

Donors were healthy HIV-negative adults with no recently reported acute infections or vaccinations. Every donor was a Caucasian adult residing in Nashville, Tennessee, USA. CD4+ T cells were enriched by magnetic negative selection, after which naive cells were positively selected on CD45RA and the negative fraction was taken as the memory subset. Blood was obtained by leukapheresis, after which PBMCs were separated by Ficoll-Histopaque density gradient centrifugation and cryopreserved in liquid nitrogen vapor phase. Analytical flow cytometry was used to check the purity and quantity of each magnetically sorted T cell population. From each sorted fraction, genomic DNA was isolated and quantified by UV absorbance on a Nanodrop 2000c. Overall results and qualifications from the work: Pairwise subsampling led to the expectation that sequencing depth would affect the degree of clonotype sharing among donors. Across a few donors, about 5% of naive CD4, roughly 3.5% of naive CD8, about 2% of memory CD4, and roughly 0.41% of memory CD8 clonotypes were shared. The small number of donors limited the genetic and exposure-history diversity represented. Naive subsets generally had larger estimated clonotype richness than memory subsets did. Higher generation probabilities were observed for clonotypes shared by all four sorted-subset donors than for non-shared clonotypes. Even with the large sequencing depth, rarefaction of the sorted-subset datasets indicated that sequencing was incomplete. Sampling was restricted to blood, and TCR repertoires in tissue are likely to differ from TCR repertoires in blood.

Using the deep immunoSEQ assay, multiplex PCR amplified TCR CDR3 regions from genomic DNA. Genomic DNA extracted from each cell subset was distributed evenly over all wells of several immunoSEQ 96-well plates, and each plate served as one replicate. Each replicate PCR for sorted subsets received roughly 0.2 ug genomic DNA, equal to about 30,000 T cell genomes. Purified libraries were quantified with a Qubit 3.0 fluorometer, sized on a Bioanalyzer 2100, and re-quantified with the KAPA Library Quantification kit. Every immunoSEQ 96-well plate was sequenced on a separate single-read 150-cycle Illumina NextSeq 550 flow cell. On the authors' methods: Because only junctional sequences without quality scores were contained in the immunoSEQ output, filtering matching that applied to full-length reads could not be performed. To assign V/J genes and CDR3, sequences were annotated using PyIR, a Python wrapper for IgBLAST v1.9, with IMGT germline references. Any read was removed if the V/J assignment was weak (E-value above 1e-6), the CDR3 was missing, or the read contained stop codons, out-of-frame junctions, or ambiguous translated residues. V3J clonotypes were defined as sequences sharing an identical inferred V gene, J gene, and CDR3 amino acid sequence. Percentage overlap between repertoires was calculated by dividing the number of shared unique clonotypes by the size of the smaller repertoire. RTK rarefaction, the Chao1 estimator, and Recon v2.1 estimates of unobserved clonotypes were used to assess repertoire richness. OLGA was used to compute generation probabilities for all TCRbeta clonotypes that the gDNA method yielded from a few donors. Held by TCRdb, this immuneACCESS table contains in-frame sequences only and omits some clones. Under half of the omission traces to an unresolved V gene where checked; the cause of the rest is unknown. V and J calls and clone size are copied from that table; D and trimming were computed from the DNA. Here the sample has around 2.1 million clones; approximately 95% occur a single time. In total, the top ten clones hold roughly 0.13% of the sample.

The CDR3 runs 14 residues from the cysteine to the phenylalanine. Just the 42-base CDR3 DNA is kept, in frame starting at base 1. V and J are trimmed by 2 bases and 4 bases, and the gene matches miss 4 bases of the junction. Taken from the germline V gene, the CDR1 and CDR2 loops are WSHSY and SAAADI. Sequenced material: naive CD4+ T cells sorted from blood. Sample cell subset or site, as interpreted from the label and publication: CD45RA+ positively selected. This receptor was identified in a man between 18 and 35 years old in good health. The sequence is built from TRBV10-2 and TRBJ2-7; TRBD1 agrees with 8 junctional bases. The CDR3 corresponds to CASSEGQGTYEQYF. The DNA sequence is given as TGCGCCAGCAGTGAGGGACAGGGAACTTACGAGCAGTACTTC.